Presented here are 27 T cell receptor beta chains from one specimen sequenced in a study of cytomegalovirus exposure and HLA in healthy donors (dated by TCRdb to about 2017). The method was the immunoSEQ multiplex PCR assay. For the multiplex PCR, a mixture combining 60 forward primers for TCR Vbeta segments and 13 reverse primers for TCR Jbeta segments was used. Sourced from immuneACCESS, this table was stored by TCRdb with only in-frame sequences that have V and J called. A share of the clones is absent; for the studies checked, an unresolved V gene accounts for under half, and the remainder has no known explanation. The sample includes about 110,000 clones, with about three quarters observed a single time. Around 7.8% of the sample is held by the ten biggest clonotypes. The sample taken for sequencing was PBMCs. Source of these receptors: a man aged 25 to 40 in good health and CMV-seronegative.

This clone appeared once. The chain has TRBV7-9 and TRBJ1-1, with a possible D match to TRBD1 (5 bases). Germline lookup yields CDR1 SEHNR and CDR2 FQNEAQ (reference sequence). V was clipped by 1 base and J by 6 bases, with 9 bases between them. The CDR3 loop spans 13 amino acids. The CDR3 bases are TGTGCCAGCAGCTTAGGGGGGGTCTCTGAAGCTTTCTTT. Protein sequence: CASSLGGVSEAFF.

The V call is TRBV6-1, the J call TRBJ2-2, with D possibly being TRBD1 (6 bases). Trimming took 6 bases from V and 1 from J, leaving 12 bases between them. Germline CDR1 MNHNS, CDR2 SASEGT. This CDR3 region has 15 residues. The CDR3 DNA sequence: TGTGCCAGCAGATCCGGGACATTGAACACCGGGGAGCTGTTTTTT. As protein: CASRSGTLNTGELFF.

In this sample, this clone turned up a few times. The chain uses TRBV2 and TRBJ2-1; 7 bases align to TRBD1. CDR1 and CDR2 (germline): SNHLY, FYNNEI. CDR3 length: 14 amino acids. V lost 7 bases and J lost 4; bases outside the gene matches: 7. CDR3 sequence: CASKTGVPYNEQFF. The DNA of the CDR3 is TGTGCCAGCAAAACAGGGGTCCCTTACAATGAGCAGTTCTTC.

This chain links TRBV18 with TRBJ2-7; D is perhaps TRBD1 (6 bases). CDR3 length: 15 amino acids. The V and J ends lost 7 bases and 2 bases respectively, with 18 bases between them. CDR1 and CDR2 from the germline V gene are KGHSH and LQKENI. CDR3 sequence: CASLPTARGTYEQYF. CDR3 nucleotides: TGTGCCAGCTTGCCAACGGCCAGGGGTACCTACGAGCAGTACTTC.

The chain has TRBV9 and TRBJ2-5; 12 bases agree with TRBD2. CDR1 SGDLS and CDR2 YYNGEE come from the germline V gene. This CDR3 has 15 amino acids. The ends lost 0 bases at V and 11 bases at J; junction bases unmatched: 8. CDR3 loop: CASSVGGLAGGPQYF. CDR3 bases: TGTGCCAGCAGCGTAGGGGGGCTAGCGGGGGGGCCGCAGTACTTC.

This rearrangement joins TRBV9 to TRBJ2-3; 9 positions match TRBD2. Germline values: CDR1 SGDLS, CDR2 YYNGEE. The CDR3 is 15 residues long. With 1 base clipped from V and 6 bases from J, the junction kept 6 bases outside the gene matches. CDR3 nucleotide sequence: TGTGCCAGCAGCGTAAAAAGCGGGAGGACGGATACGCAGTATTTT. This codes for CASSVKSGRTDTQYF.

This chain links TRBV4-1 with TRBJ2-4; TRBD2 agrees at 14 bases. V was pared by 5 bases and J by 0 bases, with 9 bases of the junction left unmatched. The length of the CDR3 is 19 residues. Germline CDR1 is MGHRA and CDR2 is YSYEKL. CDR3 sequence (DNA): TGCGCCAGCAGCGAAGGACTAGCGGGAGGCGGACTAGCCAAAAACATTCAGTACTTC. Protein product: CASSEGLAGGGLAKNIQYF.

This clone was observed a handful of times. This chain connects TRBV5-5 to TRBJ2-7; a weak D match, TRBD1 (6 bases). Germline CDR1 is SGHKS and CDR2 is YYEKEE (reference sequence). This CDR3 contains 13 residues. Trimming left V 0 bases short and J 6 bases short, with 10 bases between. CDR3 nucleotides: TGTGCCAGCAGCTTGGGGGGGCAACTCGAGCAGTACTTC. Its translation: CASSLGGQLEQYF.

The chain links TRBV19 to TRBJ1-1; tentative D call: TRBD1 (6 bases). The CDR3 spans 13 residues. Trimming removed 2 bases from V and 7 bases from J, with 11 bases in between. Per the germline V gene, CDR1 is LNHDA and CDR2 is SQIVND (reference sequence). Here the CDR3 reads CASSIRTGLEAFF. For the CDR3, the DNA is TGTGCCAGTAGTATACGAACAGGGCTTGAAGCTTTCTTT.

This chain links TRBV7-9 with TRBJ2-5, with D possibly TRBD1 on 5 matching bases. Germline lookup yields CDR1 SEHNR and CDR2 FQNEAQ (reference sequence). The CDR3 sequence is 15 residues long. With 3 bases removed from V and 1 base from J, the gap between germline ends came to 12 bases. The chain's CDR3 is CASSLWAGIQETQYF. CDR3 nucleotide sequence: TGTGCCAGCAGCTTGTGGGCAGGGATCCAAGAGACCCAGTACTTC. The full variable domain, in which reference TRBV7-9 and TRBJ2-5 provide the parts outside the CDR3, is DTGVSQNPRHKITKRGQNVTFRCDPISEHNRLYWYRQTLGQGPEFLTYFQNEAQLEKSRLLSDRFSAERPKGSFSTLEIQRTEQGDSAMYLCASSLWAGIQETQYFGPGTRLLVL.

The chain joins TRBV11-2 to TRBJ2-2, with 8 nucleotides matching TRBD2. The junction had 4 bases not matched to a gene; V was cut back by 4 bases and J by 0 bases. The CDR3 loop spans 16 amino acids. From germline, CDR1 is SGHAT and CDR2 FQNNGV. For the CDR3, the DNA is TGTGCCAGCAGCTCCAGACTAGCGTCGAACACCGGGGAGCTGTTTTTT. Translated, it gives CASSSRLASNTGELFF.

The genes are TRBV30 and TRBJ1-5, with D hard to call. The CDR3 is 13 amino acids. With 0 bases removed from V and 5 bases from J, the gap between germline ends came to 8 bases. Germline loops: CDR1 GTSNPN, CDR2 SVGIG (reference sequence). The CDR3 loop is CAWSVWLDQPQHF. The CDR3 DNA reads TGTGCCTGGAGTGTTTGGCTTGATCAGCCCCAGCATTTT.

This chain uses TRBV29-1 with TRBJ2-1, with unresolved D. Germline V CDR1 and CDR2: SQVTM, ANQGSEA. V was trimmed by 3 bases and J by 0 bases, leaving 12 bases between them. The CDR3 runs 15 residues. This CDR3 reads CSVEPHSVSYNEQFF. In DNA form, the CDR3 reads TGCAGCGTTGAGCCGCACAGTGTCTCCTACAATGAGCAGTTCTTC.

This clone occurred a few times. The CDR3 DNA sequence: TGTGCCAGCAGTATTAGCGGGGGCCGGAATACGCAGTATTTT. It codes for CASSISGGRNTQYF. This chain connects TRBV7-3 to TRBJ2-3, with TRBD2 identical over 9 bases. Unmatched junction bases numbered 8, after V lost 6 bases and J lost 7 bases. The length of the CDR3 is 14 residues. The germline V gene has CDR1 SGHTA and CDR2 FQGTGA.

The genes are TRBV7-8 and TRBJ1-4; 9 bases are shared with TRBD1. The CDR3 has 15 amino acids. V lost 5 bases and J lost 4; bases outside the gene matches: 5. CDR1 and CDR2 (germline): SGHVS, FQNEAQ. In DNA form, the CDR3 reads TGTGCCAGCAGCCGGTGGACAGGGGTTAATGAAAAACTGTTTTTT. This codes for CASSRWTGVNEKLFF.

V gene TRBV4-1 combines with J gene TRBJ2-3; the D gene is possibly TRBD2 (5 bases). The CDR3 is made up of 13 amino acids. In germline, CDR1 is MGHRA, CDR2 YSYEKL. Trimming pared 4 bases from V and 5 bases from J, leaving 10 bases between. CDR3: CASSPPGLDTQYF. Here the CDR3 DNA reads TGCGCCAGCAGCCCTCCAGGACTAGATACGCAGTATTTT.

The chain links TRBV5-4 to TRBJ2-5; perhaps TRBD2 as D (5 bases). The DNA matches TRBJ2-7 better at its end, which makes the J call doubtful. Germline V gene lookup returns CDR1 SGHNT and CDR2 YYREEE (reference sequence). The CDR3 consists of 14 residues. This chain's CDR3 is CASSLRGRSYEQYF. CDR3 nucleotides: TGTGCCAGCAGCTTGCGGGGAAGGTCCTACGAGCAGTACTTC.

The chain uses TRBV11-3 and TRBJ2-3; possible D gene TRBD2, 6 bases. Germline assignment: CDR1 SGHNT and CDR2 YENEEA. Trimming stripped 5 bases from V and 2 bases from J, with 17 bases between. This CDR3 has 16 residues. The CDR3 bases are TGTGCCAGCAGCCTAATTCCGGGACTCAACACAGATACGCAGTATTTT. It codes for CASSLIPGLNTDTQYF. The variable domain in full, completed from reference TRBV11-3 and TRBJ2-3, reads EAGVVQSPRYKIIEKKQPVAFWCNPISGHNTLYWYLQNLGQGPELLIRYENEEAVDDSQLPKDRFSAERLKGVDSTLKIQPAELGDSAVYLCASSLIPGLNTDTQYFGPGTRLTVL.

This clone has a single count. One junction end disagrees with the germline gene, perhaps due to a read error. The chain links TRBV29-1 to TRBJ1-2; D gene unclear. There are 12 residues in the CDR3. Germline CDR1 reads SQVTM; CDR2 reads ANQGSEA. This chain's CDR3 is CSVEHTDYGYTF. The CDR3 nucleotides are TGCAGCGTTGAACATACGGACTACGGCTACACCTTC.

This chain links TRBV7-3 with TRBJ1-2; the D is unclear. V was shortened by 6 bases and J by 1 base, with 24 bases between the two germline ends. This CDR3 is built from 18 residues. Germline V gene sequence: CDR1 SGHTA, CDR2 FQGTGA. The CDR3 DNA reads as TGTGCCAGCAGAACCCGATGGTCACCGACACATGATAACTATGGCTACACCTTC. Its translation is CASRTRWSPTHDNYGYTF.

The chain uses TRBV4-1 and TRBJ2-3, with 11 bases identical to TRBD2. This CDR3 is built from 19 residues. With 1 base clipped from V and 2 bases from J, the junction kept 11 bases outside the gene matches. Germline V gene data show CDR1 as MGHRA and CDR2 as YSYEKL. In DNA form, the CDR3 reads TGCGCCAGCAGCCAAGCCTGGACTAGCGGGTCCCCGCCCACAGATACGCAGTATTTT. It translates to CASSQAWTSGSPPTDTQYF.

The chain is built from TRBV15 and TRBJ2-7; 7 nucleotides agree with TRBD1. The CDR3 is made up of 19 amino acids. Germline V gives CDR1 LNHNV, CDR2 YYDKDF (reference sequence). Trimming removed 4 bases from V and 0 bases from J; junction bases left unmatched: 18. CDR3 DNA: TGTGCCACCAGCAAACCTGGAACAGGGGCGTTATCAAGCTCCTACGAGCAGTACTTC. Protein product: CATSKPGTGALSSSYEQYF. Full variable domain (missing parts from reference TRBV15 and TRBJ2-7): DAMVIQNPRYQVTQFGKPVTLSCSQTLNHNVMYWYQQKSSQAPKLLFHYYDKDFNNEADTPDNFQSRRPNTSFCFLDIRSPGLGDTAMYLCATSKPGTGALSSSYEQYFGPGTRLTVT.

The gene calls are TRBV10-3 and TRBJ2-1, with D maybe TRBD2 (6 bases). Germline loops: CDR1 ENHRY, CDR2 SYGVKD. V was pared by 3 bases and J by 1 base, with 16 bases between. This CDR3 is 17 amino acids long. CDR3 nucleotides: TGTGCCATCAGTGAAGGGCTAGCGCCTAAATCCTACAATGAGCAGTTCTTC. Its protein is CAISEGLAPKSYNEQFF.

This clone occurred a few times. This chain uses TRBV7-8 with TRBJ2-3, with D maybe TRBD2 (6 bases). The germline V gene encodes CDR1 SGHVS and CDR2 FQNEAQ. The CDR3 totals 15 residues. Trimming left V 2 bases short and J 4 bases short, with 13 bases between. The CDR3 region is CASSLRRAVADTQYF. CDR3 nucleotide sequence: TGTGCCAGCAGCTTACGGAGGGCGGTGGCAGATACGCAGTATTTT.

This CDR3 reads CASSLDGAGVMNEQFF. The CDR3 bases are TGTGCCAGCAGCTTAGATGGCGCGGGAGTAATGAATGAGCAGTTCTTC. The V and J genes are TRBV11-3 and TRBJ2-1; 7 bases align to TRBD2. Trimming took 0 bases from V and 7 from J; bases not matched to a gene: 9. In germline, CDR1 is SGHNT, CDR2 YENEEA. The CDR3 totals 16 residues.

J is TRBJ2-1 and V is TRBV4-2, with 9 bases aligning to TRBD1. The CDR3 has 18 amino acids. Losses at the gene ends were 0 bases for V and 7 bases for J; bases not matched to a gene: 13. Germline lookup yields CDR1 LGHNA and CDR2 YNFKEQ. CDR3 in DNA: TGTGCCAGCAGCCAAGATTTCGCTCGACAGGGGGGCGGGAATGAGCAGTTCTTC. Translated: CASSQDFARQGGGNEQFF.

In this sample, this clone turned up once. V usage is TRBV5-1 and J usage is TRBJ1-6, with D possibly matching TRBD1 (5 bases). Looked up from germline, CDR1 is SGHRS and CDR2 is YFSETQ. Trimming cost V 3 bases and J 7 bases, with 20 bases left between them. The CDR3 covers 17 residues. The CDR3 bases are TGCGCCAGCAGCTCCCAGCCGGTTGGGGCTGAAAATTCACCCCTCCACTTT. Its protein is CASSSQPVGAENSPLHF. Variable domain in full (rest from reference TRBV5-1 and TRBJ1-6): KAGVTQTPRYLIKTRGQQVTLSCSPISGHRSVSWYQQTPGQGLQFLFEYFSETQRNKGNFPGRFSGRQFSNSRSEMNVSTLELGDSALYLCASSSQPVGAENSPLHFGNGTRLTVT.